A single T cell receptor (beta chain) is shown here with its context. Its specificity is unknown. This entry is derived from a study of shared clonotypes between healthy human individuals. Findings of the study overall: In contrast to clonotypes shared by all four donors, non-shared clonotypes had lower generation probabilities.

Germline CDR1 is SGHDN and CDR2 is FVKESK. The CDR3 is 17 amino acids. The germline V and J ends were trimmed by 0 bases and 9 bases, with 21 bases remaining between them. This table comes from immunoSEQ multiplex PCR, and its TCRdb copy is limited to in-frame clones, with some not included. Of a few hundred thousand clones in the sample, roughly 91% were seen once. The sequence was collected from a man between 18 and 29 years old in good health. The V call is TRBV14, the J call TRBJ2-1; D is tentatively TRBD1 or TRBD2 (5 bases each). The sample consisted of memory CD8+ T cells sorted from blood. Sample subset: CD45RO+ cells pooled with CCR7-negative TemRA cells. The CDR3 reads CASSQDYGASARGEQFF. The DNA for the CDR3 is TGTGCCAGCAGCCAAGATTACGGGGCTTCAGCACGGGGTGAGCAGTTCTTC.